This T cell receptor beta chain was recorded in a study of long-term antiretroviral therapy in people with HIV. Regarding the study as a whole: Despite increasing after ART, diversity remained lower than that of transplant donor controls. HIV repertoire CDR3 lengths ranged less widely than those of controls.

Researchers ran immunoSEQ v3.0 at survey level. Clones were sequenced by immunoSEQ multiplex PCR, and TCRdb holds only the in-frame ones, with some missing. This sample yields roughly 28,000 clones, of which about nine tenths are seen a single time; roughly 4.3% belongs to the top ten. Comments on this clone: Its target is not known.

Germline CDR1 reads SGHVS; CDR2 reads FQNEAQ. The CDR3 length is 20 residues. The V and J ends lost 2 bases and 3 bases, in that order; junction bases with no gene match: 20. There was at least one pre-ART PBMC sample for each donor, plus at least two post-ART PBMC samples. Sequenced here: unsorted PBMCs, sampled 5 to 5.5 years after starting antiretroviral therapy. The gene calls are TRBV7-8 and TRBJ2-3; the match to TRBD1 covers 7 bases. This TCR was recovered from a woman between 35 and 50 years old with HIV. Here the CDR3 reads CASSLSLRTGPLASTDTQYF. CDR3 DNA: TGTGCCAGCAGCTTATCCCTGAGGACAGGACCCTTAGCAAGTACAGATACGCAGTATTTT.